This T cell receptor (beta chain) was sequenced in a study of T cells in localized non-small cell lung cancer. Regarding the study as a whole: Longer overall survival was seen with higher T cell density measured in blood. Among the tissues sampled, uninvolved adjacent lung had the highest T cell clonality, above tumor. Across samples, adjacent lung featured a median roughly 50 of the top 100 tumor clones.

Only a few counts were recorded for this clone. The antigen remains undetermined. TCRdb's table, derived via immunoSEQ multiplex PCR, lists solely in-frame clones and lacks some. The repertoire has roughly 32,000 clones, 88% of them found once; the top ten carry 4.2%. The CDR3 consists of 16 residues. Germline lookup yields CDR1 LNHDA and CDR2 SQIVND (reference sequence). With 5 bases removed from V and 3 bases from J, the gap between germline ends came to 20 bases. This sequence originates from a woman between 35 and 70 years old with stage III lung adenocarcinoma. The gene calls are TRBV19 and TRBJ2-7; D tentatively fits TRBD1 or TRBD2 (5 bases each). The material sequenced was peripheral blood mononuclear cells, taken before any cancer treatment. Here the CDR3 reads CASSEISGTAIYEQYF. In nucleotides, the CDR3 is TGTGCCAGTAGTGAAATATCCGGGACGGCGATCTACGAGCAGTACTTC.